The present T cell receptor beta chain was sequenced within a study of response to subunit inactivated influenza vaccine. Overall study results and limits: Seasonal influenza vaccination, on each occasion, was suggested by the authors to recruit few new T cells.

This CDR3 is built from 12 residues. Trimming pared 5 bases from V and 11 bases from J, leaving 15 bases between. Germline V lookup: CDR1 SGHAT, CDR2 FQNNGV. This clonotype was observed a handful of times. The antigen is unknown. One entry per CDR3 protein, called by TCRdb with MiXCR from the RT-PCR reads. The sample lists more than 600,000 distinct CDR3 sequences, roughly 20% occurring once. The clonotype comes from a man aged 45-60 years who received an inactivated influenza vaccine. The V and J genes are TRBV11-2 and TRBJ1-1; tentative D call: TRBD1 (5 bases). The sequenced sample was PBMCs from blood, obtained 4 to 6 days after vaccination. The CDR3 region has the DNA TGTGCCAGCAGCCTAGGTATGGGGGGGGCTTTCTTT. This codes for CASSLGMGGAFF. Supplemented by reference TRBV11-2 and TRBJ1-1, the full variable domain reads EAGVAQSPRYKIIEKRQSVAFWCNPISGHATLYWYQQILGQGPKLLIQFQNNGVVDDSQLPKDRFSAERLKGVDSTLKIQPAKLEDSAVYLCASSLGMGGAFFGQGTRLTVV.